The clone carrying this T cell receptor (beta chain) showed up just once. This CDR3 is 12 amino acids long. From germline, CDR1 is MGHDK and CDR2 SYGVNS. J was trimmed by 10 bases and V by 4 bases; bases with no gene match: 5. The data derive from a study of blood T cell repertoires in COVID-19. Study-wide context: COVID-19 samples, acute and convalescent, were from the United States, Italy and Spain. PBMCs, B-cell-depleted T cells, or T cells provided the cDNA or gDNA that made up the material.

Original data processing: Amplification of reference gene primers was used by the study to estimate nucleated cell counts. Repertoires were generated with immunoSEQ multiplex PCR, while TCRdb's copy carries only in-frame clones and drops some. V and J calls and clone size are those listed in that table; D and trimming were worked out from the DNA. The table has roughly 120,000 clones, 80% to 90% seen once. Sequencing was carried out using peripheral blood. The chain couples TRBV25-1 to TRBJ1-1, with TRBD1 matching 8 bases. The receptor was derived from a woman aged 50 to 60 with acute or convalescent COVID-19. The CDR3 loop is CASSALGQGAFF. Here the CDR3 DNA reads TGTGCCAGCAGTGCCCTCGGACAGGGAGCTTTCTTT. The complete variable domain, with remaining parts taken from reference TRBV25-1 and TRBJ1-1, reads EADIYQTPRYLVIGTGKKITLECSQTMGHDKMYWYQQDPGMELHLIHYSYGVNSTEKGDLSSESTVSRIRTEHFPLTLESARPSHTSQYLCASSALGQGAFFGQGTRLTVV.